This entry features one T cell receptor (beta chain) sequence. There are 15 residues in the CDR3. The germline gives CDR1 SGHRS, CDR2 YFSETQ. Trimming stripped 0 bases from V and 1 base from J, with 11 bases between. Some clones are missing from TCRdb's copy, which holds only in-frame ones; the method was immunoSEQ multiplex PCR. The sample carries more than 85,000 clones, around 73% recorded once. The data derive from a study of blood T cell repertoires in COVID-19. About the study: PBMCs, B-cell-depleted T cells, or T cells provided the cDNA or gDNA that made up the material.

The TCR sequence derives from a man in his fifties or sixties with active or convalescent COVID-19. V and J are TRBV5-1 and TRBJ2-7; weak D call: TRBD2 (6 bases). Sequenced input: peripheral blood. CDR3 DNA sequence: TGCGCCAGCAGCTTGGCCGCGGGGTTTTCCTACGAGCAGTACTTC. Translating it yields CASSLAAGFSYEQYF.